Below are 23 T cell receptor beta chains sequenced from a single sample in a study of esophageal squamous cell carcinoma under preoperative chemotherapy. A single record per CDR3 protein comes from TCRdb applying MiXCR to the PCR reads. The table has roughly 30,000 distinct CDR3 sequences, 49% seen once. Time point indicated: before preoperative PTX-NDP chemotherapy. Sampling was done from a patient given preoperative chemotherapy. The receptors were gathered from a human donor with esophageal squamous cell carcinoma. The donor label of this sample is uncertain.

The chain is built from TRBV6-1 and TRBJ2-5; tentatively, D is TRBD2 (7 bases). Gene TRBJ2-7 matches the end of the DNA better, so the J call may be wrong. This CDR3 has 15 amino acids. Germline V gene data show CDR1 as MNHNS and CDR2 as SASEGT. This CDR3 reads CASSLGGAYSYEQYF. The CDR3 bases are TGTGCCAGCAGCCTGGGGGGGGCGTACTCCTACGAGCAGTACTTC.

This clonotype was counted a few times. J is TRBJ2-1 and V is TRBV12-3 or TRBV12-4; 7 bases map to TRBD2. The CDR3 length is 12 residues. Losses at the gene ends were 6 bases for V and 7 bases for J; bases not matched to a gene: 3. The CDR3 spells CASSRGGNEQFF. The CDR3 nucleotides read TGTGCCAGCAGCCGGGGAGGGAATGAGCAGTTCTTC.

The sample holds many counts of this clonotype. The V and J genes are TRBV6-5 and TRBJ1-2; unclear D gene. Per germline, CDR1 MNHEY and CDR2 SVGAGI. The CDR3 is 14 amino acids. The V and J ends lost 2 bases and 2 bases respectively, with 9 bases between them. The CDR3 region is CASSYEGMNYGYTF. For the CDR3, the DNA is TGTGCCAGCAGTTACGAAGGGATGAACTATGGCTACACCTTC.

The chain carries TRBV7-3 and TRBJ2-5; D is tentatively TRBD1 or TRBD2 (6 bases each). The CDR3 runs 17 residues. V shed 3 bases and J shed 10 bases, with 27 bases lying between them. In germline, CDR1 is SGHTA, CDR2 FQGTGA. CDR3 sequence (DNA): TGTGCCAGCAGCTTGGGGCTGGGGGGCCGTGACAAAGACATCCAGTACTTC. Translation gives CASSLGLGGRDKDIQYF.

This clonotype was found many times. The rearrangement joins TRBV11-2 to TRBJ2-1; D gene uncertain. The J call may not be correct, given that the DNA end is closer to TRBJ2-4. This CDR3 comprises 15 residues. Germline V CDR1 and CDR2: SGHAT, FQNNGV. The DNA for the CDR3 is TGTGCCAGCAGCTTAGATCTGGCGACCCTAAACATTCAGTACTTC. Amino acids: CASSLDLATLNIQYF.

On this clonotype: At one boundary the junction diverges from the germline segment, which might be a read error. This chain connects TRBV6-1 to TRBJ2-2, with 8 positions matching TRBD1. This CDR3 has 14 residues. Germline-derived CDR1 and CDR2 are MNHNS and SASEGT. This CDR3 reads CASKTGGNTGKLYF. CDR3 nucleotides: TGTGCCAGCAAAACAGGGGGGAACACAGGGAAGCTGTATTTT.

Note on this clonotype: A read error may account for a junction end that differs from germline. This chain's CDR3 is CASRVPGGWATDTQYF. DNA of the CDR3: TGTGCGAGCCGCGTCCCGGGGGGGTGGGCCACAGATACTCAGTATTTC. This sequence joins TRBV7-6 and TRBJ2-3; 8 bases line up with TRBD2. The CDR3 is 16 amino acids. Per germline, CDR1 SGHVS and CDR2 FNYEAQ.

The V and J genes are TRBV7-8 and TRBJ2-1; D unresolved. Between the trimmed V and J ends, which lost 1 base and 13 bases, there was a span of 20 bases. Germline V gene sequence: CDR1 SGHVS, CDR2 FQNEAQ. The CDR3 runs 15 residues. CDR3 in amino acids: CASSLGGQEKNIQFF. For the CDR3, the DNA is TGTGCCAGCAGCTTAGGGGGTCAGGAGAAAAACATTCAGTTCTTC.

As regards this clonotype: An end of the junction does not agree with germline; a read error may underlie this. The chain couples TRBV7-2 to TRBJ2-3; 8 nucleotides line up with TRBD2. The CDR3 runs 15 residues. Germline assignment: CDR1 SGHTA and CDR2 FQGNSA. CDR3 loop: CASGSGGGGTDTQYF. DNA for the CDR3: TGTGCCAGCGGCTCGGGGGGGGGAGGCACAGATACGCAGTACTTT.

The chain combines TRBV7-2 with TRBJ2-2; tentative D call: TRBD2 (7 bases). The CDR3 has 13 residues. V was cut by 7 bases and J by 16 bases, with 22 bases left in between. The germline V gene encodes CDR1 SGHTA and CDR2 FQGNSA. In nucleotides, the CDR3 is TGTGCCAGCAAGGGGGGGAGGACCGAGGCGCAGTTTTTT. This sequence encodes CASKGGRTEAQFF.

In this sample, this clonotype turned up once. The junction departs from germline at one end; a sequencing error may be responsible. This chain links TRBV6-1 with TRBJ2-1, with D possibly matching TRBD2 (6 bases). From germline, CDR1 is MNHNS and CDR2 SASEGT. This CDR3 contains 14 residues. The CDR3 coding sequence is TGTGTCAGCAGTGATGGCCTTACCCGGGAGACCCAGTTCTTC. Translated: CVSSDGLTRETQFF.

This chain connects TRBV6-5 to TRBJ2-3; 12 bases align to TRBD2. In germline, CDR1 is MNHEY, CDR2 SVGAGI. This CDR3 is 16 amino acids long. The V gene end was trimmed by 4 bases and the J gene end by 3 bases; junction bases not matched to a gene: 5. This chain's CDR3 is CASSSPLAGGTDTQYF. In DNA form, the CDR3 reads TGTGCCAGCAGTTCACCCCTAGCGGGAGGGACAGATACGCAGTATTTT.

As concerns this clonotype: This may stem from a read error, because a much larger clone lies one nucleotide away. For the CDR3, the DNA is TGTGCCAGCAGCGACAGGTTTAAGCAGTGCTTC. It translates to CASSDRFKQCF. The genes are TRBV28 and TRBJ2-7; tentatively, D is TRBD1 (6 bases). The V gene's germline CDR1 is MDHEN and CDR2 SYDVKM. The CDR3 covers 11 residues.

Within the sample, this clonotype is medium-sized. The chain has TRBV7-8 and TRBJ2-5; 10 nucleotides match TRBD2. The CDR3 has 16 amino acids. Germline V gene lookup returns CDR1 SGHVS and CDR2 FQNEAQ. Germline trimming cut 3 bases from V and 11 bases from J; bases unmatched to any gene: 15. The CDR3 region is CASSLGELAGVGEQYF. The DNA for the CDR3 is TGTGCCAGCAGCTTGGGGGAGCTAGCGGGAGTGGGGGAGCAGTACTTC.

The genes are TRBV6-5 and TRBJ2-3; D gene ambiguous. Trimming took off 3 bases at V and 0 bases at J, with 7 bases between the two ends. The CDR3 consists of 14 residues. The germline gives CDR1 MNHEY, CDR2 SVGAGI. CDR3 coding DNA: TGTGCCAGCAGTTATCGTGGAAGCACAGATACGCAGTATTTT. This sequence encodes CASSYRGSTDTQYF.

The rearrangement joins TRBV12-3 or TRBV12-4 to TRBJ2-2; D unclear. This CDR3 has 15 residues. With 5 bases removed from V and 4 bases from J, the gap between germline ends came to 14 bases. The CDR3 reads CASSIFWVITGELFF. The CDR3, as DNA: TGTGCCAGCAGTATCTTTTGGGTAATCACCGGGGAGCTGTTTTTT.

This clonotype appeared many times. The chain recombines TRBV7-2 with TRBJ2-1; TRBD2 matches at 8 bases. The V and J ends lost 2 bases and 10 bases, in that order; junction bases with no gene match: 13. Germline CDR1 is SGHTA and CDR2 is FQGNSA. The CDR3 has 16 residues. Here the CDR3 reads CASSLHREAGEREQFF. The CDR3 nucleotides read TGTGCCAGCAGCTTACATCGGGAAGCGGGAGAACGCGAGCAGTTCTTC.

This clonotype was recorded only once. The chain links TRBV20-1 to TRBJ2-1, with D possibly being TRBD2 (6 bases). CDR1 and CDR2 from the germline V gene are DFQATT and SNEGSKA (reference sequence). This CDR3 is 15 amino acids long. Trimming pared 6 bases from V and 7 bases from J, leaving 22 bases between. CDR3 nucleotide sequence: TGCAGTGCGGAGGAACTTAGCGGAGAGAGGAATGAGCAGTTCTTC. Amino acids: CSAEELSGERNEQFF.

At least ten counts were recorded for this clonotype. The chain carries TRBV6-1 and TRBJ1-1; D unclear. This CDR3 has 11 residues. Trimming stripped 1 base from V and 11 bases from J, with 8 bases between. CDR1 and CDR2 (germline): MNHNS, SASEGT. This CDR3 reads CASSEDGQAFF. CDR3 in DNA: TGTGCCAGCAGTGAAGATGGCCAGGCTTTCTTT.

This clonotype was detected ten times or more. The J gene is TRBJ2-1, the V gene TRBV27, with D perhaps TRBD2 (6 bases). Germline lookup yields CDR1 MNHEY and CDR2 SMNVEV (reference sequence). The V gene lost 9 bases and the J gene lost 2 bases, with 14 bases spanning the gap. The CDR3 length is 14 residues. The CDR3 sequence: CASSRVAAYNEQFF. The CDR3 DNA is TGTGCCAGTTCCCGGGTAGCGGCCTACAATGAGCAGTTCTTC.

As to this clonotype: A junction boundary mismatches the germline segment, possibly from a read error. The V and J genes are TRBV7-9 and TRBJ2-1, with a tentative D call TRBD1 (5 bases). The V gene's germline CDR1 is SEHNR and CDR2 FQNEAQ (reference sequence). This CDR3 has 13 residues. CDR3 loop: CASSCAGMGELFF. CDR3 coding DNA: TGTGCCAGCAGCTGTGCAGGGATGGGTGAGCTGTTCTTC.

With regard to this clonotype: Compared with germline, one end of the junction differs, possibly owing to a read error. The chain couples TRBV7-2 to TRBJ2-3; D may match TRBD1 or TRBD2 (5 bases each). The CDR3 totals 16 residues. Germline CDR1 is SGHTA and CDR2 is FQGNSA. The CDR3 coding sequence is TGTGCCAGCCGCCCCCAGGGACGGAGAGCCACAGATACGCAGTACTTT. Translated: CASRPQGRRATDTQYF.

The chain employs TRBV7-9 and TRBJ2-3; unclear D gene. The V end was cut by 4 bases, the J end by 2 bases, with 19 bases between. Looked up from germline, CDR1 is SEHNR and CDR2 is FQNEAQ (reference sequence). CDR3 length: 17 amino acids. This CDR3 reads CASSSPFGFLTTDTQYF. The CDR3 DNA follows: TGTGCCAGCAGCTCACCGTTCGGCTTTCTAACCACAGATACGCAGTATTTT.